This T cell receptor (beta chain) was sequenced for a study of blood T cell repertoires in COVID-19 (TCRdb year 2020). About the investigation overall: Samples covering the acute and convalescent phases of COVID-19 were provided by collaborators in the United States, Italy and Spain. The prospective study material was composed of cDNA or gDNA derived from T cells, B-cell-depleted T cells, or PBMCs. The dataset comprised deeply sampled blood TCRbeta repertoires from subjects exposed to, actively infected with, or recovered from COVID-19. The repertoires were made available in a free public database intended to serve as a resource for research on the immune response to SARS-CoV-2. The samples were drawn from the first 160 participants of the ongoing ImmuneRACE study and from over 950 subjects provided by 6 global collaborators. A de-identified subject ID, COVID-19 status, age in years and sex were almost always included in the sample metadata. Where HLA class I and class II types were available, the types were taken from metadata supplied by the sample provider, not from assay-based typing.

Note on this clone: The clone's antigen remains unknown. No base qualities exist here, and no much larger clone lies one base off it.

Points the paper makes about the study in general: The quantity of clinical and demographic metadata differed by source and by participant and was supplied without curation.

One collaborating source in Seattle enrolled patients during active infection and followed them longitudinally through the course of disease. Whole blood was collected in K2EDTA tubes by collaborating institutions according to the institutions' own protocols. Collaborator samples were shipped for TCRbeta analysis as frozen whole blood, isolated PBMCs, or DNA extracted from either sample type. Taken from cysteine to phenylalanine, the CDR3 has 16 residues. Only the CDR3 DNA is retained, 48 bases long and in frame from the first base. The germline V gene provides CDR1 SGHTA and CDR2 FQGNSA. A distance of 15 bases separates the germline ends of V and J, which lose 1 base and 2 bases respectively. The immunoSEQ Assay, a bias-controlled multiplex PCR, was used to amplify TCRbeta CDR3 regions from genomic DNA. Turning to the authors' computational methods: The number of nucleated cells in each sample was estimated by amplification of reference gene primers within the assay. Sequence reads were collapsed and filtered to measure the absolute abundance of every unique TCRbeta CDR3 rearrangement. For each sample, productive Simpson clonality was calculated by taking the square root of Simpson's diversity index across productive rearrangements. Here the immuneACCESS table is served through TCRdb, limited to in-frame sequences with V and J called. Missing clones are a known gap in these copies; in checked studies unresolved V genes cover under half, and the rest lacks a known reason. For V, J and clone size, that table is used; D and trimming come from the DNA. The sample table holds about 100,000 clones, of which approximately 80% were seen once. Approximately 4.6% of the sample belongs to the ten largest clones.

Sequenced material: peripheral blood. Recombination connected TRBV7-2 to TRBJ2-7; the best D guess is TRBD1, with 5 bases matching. This receptor was taken from an elderly man with COVID-19, enrolled during active disease. The CDR3 reads CASSLVVGATTYEQYF. The DNA sequence is as follows: TGTGCCAGCAGCTTAGTTGTAGGGGCTACCACCTACGAGCAGTACTTC. This CDR3, with the reference TRBV7-2 and TRBJ2-7 proteins standing in past its ends, gives the full variable domain GAGVSQSPSNKVTEKGKDVELRCDPISGHTALYWYRQSLGQGLEFLIYFQGNSAPDKSGLPSDRFSAERTGGSVSTLTIQRTQQEDSAVYLCASSLVVGATTYEQYFGPGTRLTVT.